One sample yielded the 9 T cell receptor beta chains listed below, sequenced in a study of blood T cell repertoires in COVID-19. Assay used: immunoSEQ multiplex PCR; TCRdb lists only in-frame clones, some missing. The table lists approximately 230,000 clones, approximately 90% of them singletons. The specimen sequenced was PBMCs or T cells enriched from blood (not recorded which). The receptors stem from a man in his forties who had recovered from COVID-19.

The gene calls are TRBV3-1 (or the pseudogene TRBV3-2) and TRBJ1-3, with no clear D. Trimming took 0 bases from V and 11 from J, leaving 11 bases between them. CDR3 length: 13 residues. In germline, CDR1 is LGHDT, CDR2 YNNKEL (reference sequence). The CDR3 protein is CASSQDVALAIYF. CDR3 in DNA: TGTGCCAGCAGCCAAGATGTGGCCCTGGCCATATATTTT.

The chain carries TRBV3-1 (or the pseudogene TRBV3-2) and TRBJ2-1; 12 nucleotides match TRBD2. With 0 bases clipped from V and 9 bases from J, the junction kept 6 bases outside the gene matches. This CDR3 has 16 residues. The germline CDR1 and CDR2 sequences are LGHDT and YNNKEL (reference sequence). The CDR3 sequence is CASSQDASGGAGEQFF. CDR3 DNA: TGTGCCAGCAGCCAAGATGCTAGCGGGGGGGCCGGTGAGCAGTTCTTC.

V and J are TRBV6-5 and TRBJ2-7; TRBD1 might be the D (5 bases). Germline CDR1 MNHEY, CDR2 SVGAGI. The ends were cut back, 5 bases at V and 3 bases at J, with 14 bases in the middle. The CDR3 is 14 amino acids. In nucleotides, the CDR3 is TGTGCCAGCAGTCTTCTTGGGCAGGGCTACGAGCAGTACTTC. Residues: CASSLLGQGYEQYF.

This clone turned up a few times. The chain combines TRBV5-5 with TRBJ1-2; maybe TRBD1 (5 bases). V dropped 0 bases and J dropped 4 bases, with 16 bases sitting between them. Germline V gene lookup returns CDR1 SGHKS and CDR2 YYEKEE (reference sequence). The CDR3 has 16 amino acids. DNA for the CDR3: TGTGCCAGCAGCTTGGCCTTGTTTAGGGGTGGCTATGGCTACACCTTC. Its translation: CASSLALFRGGYGYTF.

CDR3 in DNA: TGTGCCAGCAGCTTCAGGGGCGCAACTAATGAAAAACTGTTTTTT. Protein: CASSFRGATNEKLFF. The chain carries TRBV7-9 and TRBJ1-4; D possibly corresponds to TRBD1 (6 bases). Trimming stripped 3 bases from V and 0 bases from J, with 8 bases between. This CDR3 has 15 amino acids. Germline CDR1 SEHNR, CDR2 FQNEAQ (reference sequence).

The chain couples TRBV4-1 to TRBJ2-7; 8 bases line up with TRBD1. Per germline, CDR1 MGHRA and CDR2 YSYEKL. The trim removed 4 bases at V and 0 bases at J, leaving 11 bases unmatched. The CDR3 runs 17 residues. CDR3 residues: CASSRPGQDAYSYEQYF. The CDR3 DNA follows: TGCGCCAGCAGCCGTCCGGGACAGGACGCCTACTCCTACGAGCAGTACTTC.

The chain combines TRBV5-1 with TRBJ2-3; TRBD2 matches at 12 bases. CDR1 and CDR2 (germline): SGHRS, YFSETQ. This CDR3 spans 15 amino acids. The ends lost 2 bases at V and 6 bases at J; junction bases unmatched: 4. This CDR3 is CASSFSLAGGDTQYF. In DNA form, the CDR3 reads TGCGCCAGCAGCTTTAGCCTAGCGGGGGGGGATACGCAGTATTTT.

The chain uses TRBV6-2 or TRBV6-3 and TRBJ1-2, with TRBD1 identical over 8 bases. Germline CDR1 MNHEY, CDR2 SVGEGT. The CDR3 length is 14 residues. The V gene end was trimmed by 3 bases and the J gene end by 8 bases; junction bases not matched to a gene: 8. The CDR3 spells CASSYTDRAKGYTF. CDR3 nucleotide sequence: TGTGCCAGCAGTTATACGGACAGGGCAAAAGGCTACACCTTC.

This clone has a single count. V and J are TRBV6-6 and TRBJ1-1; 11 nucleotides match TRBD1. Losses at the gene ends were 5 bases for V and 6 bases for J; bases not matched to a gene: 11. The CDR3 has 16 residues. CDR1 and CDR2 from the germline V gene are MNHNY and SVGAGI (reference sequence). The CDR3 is CASSNFPGTGGAEAFF. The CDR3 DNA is TGTGCCAGCAGTAACTTCCCCGGGACAGGGGGGGCTGAAGCTTTCTTT.